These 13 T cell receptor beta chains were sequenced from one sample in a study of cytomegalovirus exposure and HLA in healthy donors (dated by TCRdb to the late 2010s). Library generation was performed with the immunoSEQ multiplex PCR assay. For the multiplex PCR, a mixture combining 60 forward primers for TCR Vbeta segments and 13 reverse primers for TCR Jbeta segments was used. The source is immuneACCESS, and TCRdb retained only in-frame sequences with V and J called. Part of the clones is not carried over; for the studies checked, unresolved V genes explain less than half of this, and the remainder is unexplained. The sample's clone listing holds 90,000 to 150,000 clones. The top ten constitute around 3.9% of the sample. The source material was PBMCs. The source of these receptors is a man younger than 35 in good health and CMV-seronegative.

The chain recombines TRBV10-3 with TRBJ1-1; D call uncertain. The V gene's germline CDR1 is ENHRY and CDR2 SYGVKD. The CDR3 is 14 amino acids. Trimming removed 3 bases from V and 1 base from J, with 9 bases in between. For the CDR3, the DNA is TGTGCCATCAGTGATTCCCCGGGGAACACTGAAGCTTTCTTT. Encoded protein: CAISDSPGNTEAFF.

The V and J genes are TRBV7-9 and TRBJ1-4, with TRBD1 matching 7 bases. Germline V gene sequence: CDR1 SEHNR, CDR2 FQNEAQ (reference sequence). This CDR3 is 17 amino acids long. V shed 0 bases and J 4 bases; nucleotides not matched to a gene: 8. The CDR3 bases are TGTGCCAGCAGCTTAGCTACAGGGGCCCCCAGTAATGAAAAACTGTTTTTT. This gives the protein CASSLATGAPSNEKLFF.

CDR3 protein: CASSPGTGATPRAEAFF. CDR3 sequence (DNA): TGTGCCAGCAGTCCAGGGACAGGCGCTACCCCTCGGGCTGAAGCTTTCTTT. The chain recombines TRBV28 with TRBJ1-1, with 8 bases aligning to TRBD1. Unmatched junction bases numbered 17, after V lost 5 bases and J lost 6 bases. The CDR3 loop spans 17 amino acids. Looked up from germline, CDR1 is MDHEN and CDR2 is SYDVKM. The whole variable domain, filled in from reference TRBV28 and TRBJ1-1, reads DVKVTQSSRYLVKRTGEKVFLECVQDMDHENMFWYRQDPGLGLRLIYFSYDVKMKEKGDIPEGYSVSREKKERFSLILESASTNQTSMYLCASSPGTGATPRAEAFFGQGTRLTVV.

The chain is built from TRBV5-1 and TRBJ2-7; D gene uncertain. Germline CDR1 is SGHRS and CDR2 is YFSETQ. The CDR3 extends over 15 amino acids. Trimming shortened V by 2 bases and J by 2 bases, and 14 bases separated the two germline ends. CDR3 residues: CASSLIPESTYEQYF. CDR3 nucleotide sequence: TGCGCCAGCAGCTTAATACCTGAGTCCACCTACGAGCAGTACTTC.

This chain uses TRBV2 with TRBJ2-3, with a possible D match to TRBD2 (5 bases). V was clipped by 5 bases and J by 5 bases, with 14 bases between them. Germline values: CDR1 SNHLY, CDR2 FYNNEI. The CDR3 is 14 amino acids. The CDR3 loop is CASSLIAGGDTQYF. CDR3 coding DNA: TGTGCCAGCAGTTTGATAGCTGGAGGAGATACGCAGTATTTT.

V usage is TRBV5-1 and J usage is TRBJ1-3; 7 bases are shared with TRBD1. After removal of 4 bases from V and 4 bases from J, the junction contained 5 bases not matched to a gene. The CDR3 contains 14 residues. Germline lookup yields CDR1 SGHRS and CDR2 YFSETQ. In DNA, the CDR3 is TGCGCCAGCAGCAACACAGGGGACGGAAACACCATATATTTT. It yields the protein CASSNTGDGNTIYF.

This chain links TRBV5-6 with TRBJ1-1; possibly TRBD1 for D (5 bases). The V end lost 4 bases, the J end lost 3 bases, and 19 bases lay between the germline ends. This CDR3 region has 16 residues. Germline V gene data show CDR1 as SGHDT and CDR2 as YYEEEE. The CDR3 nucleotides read TGTGCCAGCAGCACTCCAACTGGGGCTGTTGACACTGAAGCTTTCTTT. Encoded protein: CASSTPTGAVDTEAFF.

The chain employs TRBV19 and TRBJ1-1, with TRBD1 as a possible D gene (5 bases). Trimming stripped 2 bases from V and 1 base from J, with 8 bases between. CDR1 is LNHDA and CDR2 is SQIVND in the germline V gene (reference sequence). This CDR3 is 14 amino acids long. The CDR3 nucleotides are TGTGCCAGTAGTATAAAGGGGTGGAACACTGAAGCTTTCTTT. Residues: CASSIKGWNTEAFF.

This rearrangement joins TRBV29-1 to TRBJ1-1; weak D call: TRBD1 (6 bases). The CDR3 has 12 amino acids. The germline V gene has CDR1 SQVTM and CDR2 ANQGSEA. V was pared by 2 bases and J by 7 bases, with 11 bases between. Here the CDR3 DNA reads TGCAGCGTTGAACGGGACACCGATGAAGCTTTCTTT. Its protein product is CSVERDTDEAFF. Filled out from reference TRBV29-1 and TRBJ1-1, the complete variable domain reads SAVISQKPSRDICQRGTSLTIQCQVDSQVTMMFWYRQQPGQSLTLIATANQGSEATYESGFVIDKFPISRPNLTFSTLTVSNMSPEDSSIYLCSVERDTDEAFFGQGTRLTVV.

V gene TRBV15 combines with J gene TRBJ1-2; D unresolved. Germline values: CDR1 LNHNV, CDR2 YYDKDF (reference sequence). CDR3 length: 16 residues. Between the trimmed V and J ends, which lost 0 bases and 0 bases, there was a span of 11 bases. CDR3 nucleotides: TGTGCCACCAGCAGAGACGGGTTTGGTTCTAACTATGGCTACACCTTC. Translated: CATSRDGFGSNYGYTF.

This CDR3 reads CASSRDREFTGELFF. CDR3 sequence (DNA): TGTGCCAGCAGCCGGGACAGGGAGTTCACCGGGGAGCTGTTTTTT. This chain links TRBV13 with TRBJ2-2, with 9 nucleotides matching TRBD1. Germline-derived CDR1 and CDR2 are PRHDT and FYEKMQ (reference sequence). The trim removed 5 bases at V and 4 bases at J, leaving 5 bases unmatched. This CDR3 has 15 amino acids.

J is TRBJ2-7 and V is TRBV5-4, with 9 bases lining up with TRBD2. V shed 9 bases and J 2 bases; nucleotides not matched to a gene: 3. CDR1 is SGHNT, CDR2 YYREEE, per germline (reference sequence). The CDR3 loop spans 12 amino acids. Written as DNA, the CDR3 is TGTGCCATGCGGGGGGGACCCTACGAGCAGTACTTC. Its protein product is CAMRGGPYEQYF.

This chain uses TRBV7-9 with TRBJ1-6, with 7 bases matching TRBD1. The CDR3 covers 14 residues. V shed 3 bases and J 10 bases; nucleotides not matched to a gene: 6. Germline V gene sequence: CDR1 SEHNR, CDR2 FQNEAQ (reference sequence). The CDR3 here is CASSFPTGNSPLHF. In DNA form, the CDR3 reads TGTGCCAGCAGCTTTCCGACAGGGAACTCACCCCTCCACTTT. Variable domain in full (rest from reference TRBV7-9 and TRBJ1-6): DTGVSQNPRHKITKRGQNVTFRCDPISEHNRLYWYRQTLGQGPEFLTYFQNEAQLEKSRLLSDRFSAERPKGSFSTLEIQRTEQGDSAMYLCASSFPTGNSPLHFGNGTRLTVT.